The 32 T cell receptor beta chains in this list originate from one sample, sequenced in a study of blood T cell repertoires in COVID-19. The repertoire was sequenced with immunoSEQ multiplex PCR; TCRdb's copy has only in-frame clones and lacks some. The repertoire holds some 75,000 clones, with over 75% as singletons. Sequenced input: peripheral blood. Source of these receptors: a man between 70 and 80 years old with active or convalescent COVID-19.

This chain connects TRBV6-5 to TRBJ2-5; a weak D match, TRBD2 (7 bases). Germline V gene sequence: CDR1 MNHEY, CDR2 SVGAGI. The V gene lost 5 bases and the J gene lost 5 bases, with 18 bases spanning the gap. This CDR3 comprises 15 residues. DNA of the CDR3: TGTGCCAGCAGTAGTGGAGGGGGGGCAGGCGAGACCCAGTACTTC. Its translation is CASSSGGGAGETQYF.

This clone showed up just a few times. The chain is built from TRBV9 and TRBJ1-4; 8 bases are a match to TRBD1. The CDR3 totals 18 residues. Germline trimming cut 3 bases from V and 2 bases from J; bases unmatched to any gene: 12. Germline V gene sequence: CDR1 SGDLS, CDR2 YYNGEE. CDR3 coding DNA: TGTGCCAGCAGCGCCTCTCGAGGCAGGGGGCTCACTAATGAAAAACTGTTTTTT. Translation: CASSASRGRGLTNEKLFF.

This clone was counted between two and nine times. J is TRBJ2-3 and V is TRBV27; TRBD2 agrees at 9 bases. Trimming took 4 bases from V and 7 from J; bases not matched to a gene: 3. Germline values: CDR1 MNHEY, CDR2 SMNVEV (reference sequence). This CDR3 contains 13 residues. CDR3 sequence (DNA): TGTGCCAGCAGTTCCAGCGGGGGGAATACGCAGTATTTT. Encoded protein: CASSSSGGNTQYF.

The chain has TRBV5-1 and TRBJ1-5, with D unclear. This CDR3 is 14 amino acids long. The ends were cut back, 1 base at V and 7 bases at J, with 12 bases in the middle. Germline CDR1 is SGHRS and CDR2 is YFSETQ. CDR3: CASSLQEGVQPQHF. In nucleotides, the CDR3 is TGCGCCAGCAGCTTGCAGGAGGGCGTCCAGCCCCAGCATTTT.

The chain links TRBV2 to TRBJ2-5, with 10 bases that match TRBD2. From germline, CDR1 is SNHLY and CDR2 FYNNEI. CDR3 length: 15 amino acids. V lost 7 bases to trimming and J lost 3 bases; unmatched junction nucleotides: 8. As DNA, the CDR3 is TGTGCCAGCACGGCTAGCGGGAGTGGGGAAGAGACCCAGTACTTC. Translated: CASTASGSGEETQYF.

The chain uses TRBV4-1 and TRBJ2-3, with D perhaps TRBD1 (6 bases). The CDR3 totals 15 residues. CDR1 MGHRA and CDR2 YSYEKL come from the germline V gene. The V and J ends lost 0 bases and 6 bases respectively, with 13 bases between them. Written as DNA, the CDR3 is TGCGCCAGCAGCCAAGATAGTATTCAGGGGGATACGCAGTATTTT. Translating gives CASSQDSIQGDTQYF.

This chain uses TRBV25-1 with TRBJ1-5, with 7 bases aligning to TRBD1. The germline gives CDR1 MGHDK, CDR2 SYGVNS. This CDR3 spans 14 amino acids. The V segment lost 4 bases and the J segment 4 bases; nucleotides outside the gene matches: 4. CDR3 residues: CASSGQGGNQPQHF. In nucleotides, the CDR3 is TGTGCCAGCAGTGGGCAGGGGGGTAATCAGCCCCAGCATTTT.

This clone was found once. The chain links TRBV23-1 to TRBJ2-3; 7 positions agree with TRBD1. TRBV23-1 is classed as an ORF, of uncertain function. The CDR3 spans 18 residues. V trimming: 4 bases; J trimming: 4 bases; junction bases outside the gene matches: 17. The CDR3, as DNA: TGCGCCAGCAGTCTAACACCGGGACAGCGAAGAGGGGCAGATACGCAGTATTTT. Protein sequence: CASSLTPGQRRGADTQYF.

The V call is TRBV6-5, the J call TRBJ2-2; D unresolved. This CDR3 contains 16 residues. CDR1 is MNHEY, CDR2 SVGAGI, per germline. V was trimmed by 0 bases and J by 0 bases, leaving 8 bases between them. CDR3 coding DNA: TGTGCCAGCAGTTACTCCTTTGTCGCGAACACCGGGGAGCTGTTTTTT. It specifies CASSYSFVANTGELFF.

CDR3 residues: CASSYAPLAGDNPYEQYF. Written as DNA, the CDR3 is TGTGCCAGCAGTTACGCCCCCCTAGCGGGGGATAACCCCTACGAGCAGTACTTC. The V call is TRBV6-2 or TRBV6-3, the J call TRBJ2-7; 10 bases agree with TRBD2. In germline, CDR1 is MNHEY, CDR2 SVGEGT. The CDR3 length is 18 residues. V shed 2 bases, J shed 2 bases, and the junction held 12 bases outside the gene matches.

This sequence joins TRBV5-1 and TRBJ2-5; D gene unclear. The V gene lost 1 base and the J gene lost 5 bases, with 3 bases spanning the gap. The CDR3 has 11 residues. CDR1 and CDR2 (germline): SGHRS, YFSETQ. Here the CDR3 DNA reads TGCGCCAGCAGCTTGTCGGAGACCCAGTACTTC. This translates into CASSLSETQYF.

The chain employs TRBV5-4 and TRBJ2-2; the D is unclear. Germline V gene lookup returns CDR1 SGHNT and CDR2 YYREEE (reference sequence). This CDR3 spans 12 amino acids. Trimming pared 3 bases from V and 5 bases from J, leaving 5 bases between. The CDR3 region has the DNA TGTGCCAGCAGCTATAATACCGGGGAGCTGTTTTTT. Protein: CASSYNTGELFF.

V gene TRBV15 combines with J gene TRBJ1-1, with a tentative D call TRBD1 (6 bases). Germline CDR1 is LNHNV and CDR2 is YYDKDF (reference sequence). CDR3 length: 15 residues. V was shortened by 2 bases and J by 5 bases, with 15 bases between the two germline ends. This chain's CDR3 is CATSRPGQSWTEAFF. The CDR3 nucleotides are TGTGCCACCAGCAGACCGGGACAATCCTGGACTGAAGCTTTCTTT.

The chain uses TRBV28 and TRBJ1-2; D may be TRBD1 (5 bases). Germline lookup yields CDR1 MDHEN and CDR2 SYDVKM. V was pared by 4 bases and J by 8 bases, with 11 bases between. The CDR3 is made up of 12 amino acids. CDR3 in amino acids: CASSWGERGYTF. The CDR3 region has the DNA TGTGCCAGCAGTTGGGGGGAACGCGGCTACACCTTC.

V gene TRBV11-2 combines with J gene TRBJ1-6; the match to TRBD1 covers 7 bases. Germline V gene data show CDR1 as SGHAT and CDR2 as FQNNGV. This CDR3 is 14 amino acids long. Germline trimming cut 7 bases from V and 7 bases from J; bases unmatched to any gene: 7. The CDR3 is CASNLGTENSPLHF. The DNA for the CDR3 is TGTGCCAGCAACCTGGGGACAGAGAATTCACCCCTCCACTTT.

V and J are TRBV19 and TRBJ1-2; 9 nucleotides align to TRBD1. The J segment lost 8 bases and the V segment lost 4 bases, leaving 11 bases of the junction unmatched. This CDR3 is 15 amino acids long. The germline V gene has CDR1 LNHDA and CDR2 SQIVND (reference sequence). The CDR3 coding sequence is TGTGCCAGTAGTAGAGACAGGGGGAAAGTATACGGCTACACCTTC. Translation: CASSRDRGKVYGYTF.

This chain connects TRBV4-1 to TRBJ1-1, with 7 bases matching TRBD1. Germline loops: CDR1 MGHRA, CDR2 YSYEKL. Losses at the gene ends were 6 bases for V and 0 bases for J; bases not matched to a gene: 4. The CDR3 has 14 amino acids. DNA for the CDR3: TGCGCCAGCAGTCTTGGACAGGTGAACACTGAAGCTTTCTTT. Amino acids: CASSLGQVNTEAFF.

The chain links TRBV6-4 to TRBJ2-2; D may be TRBD2 (7 bases). There are 13 residues in the CDR3. Germline values: CDR1 MRHNA, CDR2 SNTAGT. V gave up 8 bases and J gave up 5 bases, with 12 bases separating them. The CDR3 loop reads CASRGARTGELFF. CDR3 nucleotides: TGTGCCAGCCGGGGGGCGCGGACCGGGGAGCTGTTTTTT.

The rearrangement joins TRBV20-1 to TRBJ2-7; 10 bases map to TRBD2. Germline CDR1 and CDR2: DFQATT and SNEGSKA (reference sequence). With V trimmed by 3 bases and J by 3 bases, 20 bases remained unmatched. The CDR3 covers 19 residues. CDR3 DNA sequence: TGCAGTGCTAGTCCCCAACCTCGTCTCCTAGCGGGAGCGGGCTACGAGCAGTACTTC. Amino acids: CSASPQPRLLAGAGYEQYF.

The rearrangement links TRBV5-1 to TRBJ1-2; no reliable D call. The germline CDR1 and CDR2 sequences are SGHRS and YFSETQ. This CDR3 comprises 14 residues. Trimming cost V 3 bases and J 5 bases, with 14 bases left between them. The CDR3 region is CASSSGAPLYGYTF. The DNA for the CDR3 is TGCGCCAGCAGCTCCGGTGCCCCCCTTTATGGCTACACCTTC.

Only a few counts were recorded for this clone. This rearrangement joins TRBV9 to TRBJ2-2; D perhaps matches TRBD2 (5 bases). This CDR3 has 14 residues. Germline V lookup: CDR1 SGDLS, CDR2 YYNGEE. Trimming removed 1 base from V and 6 bases from J, with 10 bases in between. CDR3 DNA: TGTGCCAGCAGCGTAAGGATGGGAGCCGGGGAGCTGTTTTTT. Translating it yields CASSVRMGAGELFF.

The genes are TRBV5-5 and TRBJ1-1, with TRBD1 as a possible D gene (5 bases). V lost 4 bases to trimming and J lost 0 bases, with 22 bases between them. The CDR3 is made up of 18 amino acids. Germline lookup yields CDR1 SGHKS and CDR2 YYEKEE (reference sequence). In DNA, the CDR3 is TGTGCCAGCAGCACTGGGTGGTCCAGGGCGAGGATGAACACTGAAGCTTTCTTT. Amino acid sequence: CASSTGWSRARMNTEAFF.

This clone was counted a single time. The chain combines TRBV30 with TRBJ1-3; D gene unclear. Germline loops: CDR1 GTSNPN, CDR2 SVGIG (reference sequence). Trimming took 0 bases from V and 9 from J, leaving 15 bases between them. The CDR3 runs 14 residues. The DNA for the CDR3 is TGTGCCTGGAGTGTACGCGGAGGTCGAGCCACCATATATTTT. Protein: CAWSVRGGRATIYF. The full variable domain, completed using reference TRBV30 and TRBJ1-3, is SQTIHQWPATLVQPVGSPLSLECTVEGTSNPNLYWYRQAAGRGLQLLFYSVGIGQISSEVPQNLSASRPQDRQFILSSKKLLLSDSGFYLCAWSVRGGRATIYFGEGSWLTVV.

V usage is TRBV7-2 and J usage is TRBJ1-2; TRBD1 matches 9 bases. Trimming took 5 bases from V and 1 from J; bases not matched to a gene: 5. The germline V gene encodes CDR1 SGHTA and CDR2 FQGNSA. This CDR3 comprises 15 residues. The CDR3 bases are TGTGCCAGCAGCCCACAGGGGGCCCTTAACTATGGCTACACCTTC. It translates to CASSPQGALNYGYTF.

The chain uses TRBV7-2 and TRBJ2-4, with D possibly TRBD2 on 6 matching bases. Trimming left V 5 bases short and J 8 bases short, with 28 bases between. Germline values: CDR1 SGHTA, CDR2 FQGNSA. This CDR3 is built from 18 residues. The CDR3 nucleotides read TGTGCCAGCAGCCTCCGGGGGATGTGGCAGGGTGGGGGATACATTCAGTACTTC. Its protein is CASSLRGMWQGGGYIQYF.

The chain combines TRBV29-1 with TRBJ2-5, with D uncertain. The germline V gene encodes CDR1 SQVTM and CDR2 ANQGSEA. Trimming removed 3 bases from V and 5 bases from J, with 10 bases in between. The CDR3 runs 12 residues. This CDR3 reads CSVDFVRETQYF. The DNA for the CDR3 is TGCAGCGTTGATTTCGTTCGGGAGACCCAGTACTTC.

The chain combines TRBV5-1 with TRBJ2-7; 9 bases map to TRBD2. Trimming took 4 bases from V and 5 from J; bases not matched to a gene: 10. The CDR3 consists of 15 residues. Germline V gene data show CDR1 as SGHRS and CDR2 as YFSETQ. The chain's CDR3 is CASSLVIAGDDEQYF. CDR3 nucleotide sequence: TGCGCCAGCAGCCTGGTCATAGCGGGAGACGACGAGCAGTACTTC.

The chain couples TRBV15 to TRBJ2-2, with 9 nucleotides matching TRBD2. Germline-derived CDR1 and CDR2 are LNHNV and YYDKDF (reference sequence). The V gene end was trimmed by 2 bases and the J gene end by 5 bases; junction bases not matched to a gene: 6. The length of the CDR3 is 16 residues. CDR3 residues: CATSRTGGRATGELFF. The DNA for the CDR3 is TGTGCCACCAGCAGAACTGGCGGGAGGGCGACCGGGGAGCTGTTTTTT.

J is TRBJ2-7 and V is TRBV27; TRBD1 matches 10 bases. V shed 2 bases, J shed 2 bases, and the junction held 3 bases outside the gene matches. The germline V gene encodes CDR1 MNHEY and CDR2 SMNVEV (reference sequence). The length of the CDR3 is 15 residues. For the CDR3, the DNA is TGTGCCAGCAGTTTACAGGGACAGGGGACCTACGAGCAGTACTTC. As protein: CASSLQGQGTYEQYF.

In its sample, this clone was seen a few times. V and J are TRBV30 and TRBJ1-3, with D unclear. CDR1 GTSNPN and CDR2 SVGIG come from the germline V gene (reference sequence). V was pared by 1 base and J by 0 bases, with 13 bases between. The CDR3 runs to 16 residues. CDR3 region: CAWSESNYPSGNTIYF. Written as DNA, the CDR3 is TGTGCCTGGAGTGAGAGTAACTATCCCTCTGGAAACACCATATATTTT.

This chain uses TRBV6-5 with TRBJ2-7; D ambiguous. The CDR3 contains 11 residues. From germline, CDR1 is MNHEY and CDR2 SVGAGI. V lost 5 bases and J 4 bases, leaving 6 bases between the germline ends. The CDR3 loop is CASSNLYEQYF. The CDR3 DNA reads as TGTGCCAGCAGTAATCTTTACGAGCAGTACTTC.

The chain is built from TRBV5-1 and TRBJ1-2; D possibly corresponds to TRBD1 (5 bases). CDR3 length: 16 residues. Germline-derived CDR1 and CDR2 are SGHRS and YFSETQ. The V and J ends lost 4 bases and 0 bases respectively, with 16 bases between them. The DNA of the CDR3 is TGCGCCAGCAGCCTACAAACAGGAGATACTAACTATGGCTACACCTTC. It is translated as CASSLQTGDTNYGYTF.